The T cell receptor (beta chain) described here comes from a study of long-term antiretroviral therapy in people with HIV (dated by TCRdb to between 2021 and 2024). Regarding the study in general: The earliest samples were collected approximately a decade before the 2015 WHO recommendation for immediate ART, a period when ART was typically delayed until CD4 counts fell. A retrospective serial study tested whether changes in peripheral blood TRB repertoire composition and diversity were associated with ART initiation and durable HIV suppression. The cohort contributed over 150 cryopreserved PBMC samples from under 35 adults with confirmed HIV infection, collected serially over a mean of about six years (range 1-12). About 35% of the 30 participants with HIV were female. Test extractions of a monoclonal T-cell line alongside fewer than 40 polyclonal samples showed no cross-contamination during QIAcube processing.

Participants were included only if at least one PBMC sample before ART initiation and at least two post-ART samples were available. Treatment was received in the United States of America by all participants with HIV. Before DNA extraction, cryopreserved samples of about 0.9-11 million PBMC were thawed and then washed. At the time of the earliest PBMC sample for each participant with HIV, ages ranged from 23 to 54 years. Per participant, PBMC samples came from 1-4 timepoints prior to ART initiation and 2-8 timepoints following ART initiation, for a median of 7 samples. Serial HIV viral load, CD4+ T-cell count, ART history and demographic data were obtained for every participant. Genomic DNA was extracted from unsorted PBMC with a Qiagen kit on a QIAcube, with processing performed in batches of 12 samples. Broader findings and caveats from the paper: Starting ART was linked to a significant rise in TRB diversity, yet even with long-term ART the diversity remained significantly lower than in transplant donor controls. Unsorted PBMC were profiled instead of sorted CD4+ and CD8+ T cells because pre-ART samples had limited cell numbers. Compared with controls, HIV repertoires had narrower CDR3 length ranges, and the network structure pointed to an antigen-experienced repertoire that shifted only slightly toward naive after ART. Inferences about post-ART repertoire changes were limited because no data were available on ART adherence, viral resistance or therapy changes. Since PBMC availability was limited, sequencing covered only the TCR beta chain, with no alpha chain pairing. Expanded TRB clones identified before ART initiation dominated the repertoire at all time points, although this dominance fluctuated and declined in many PLHIV after ART. The samples span the years 2004 to 2017, and the ART regimens used at that time may not be as effective as current regimens.

The table lists this clone with a few counts. Its antigen is unknown. The sample holds no much larger clone one base away, and base qualities are not on file. The immunoSEQ hsTCRB v3.0 assay was used at survey level resolution to sequence the TRB variable region. A depth of roughly 35,000-55,000 T-cell genomes per sample was targeted for TRB sequencing. An Illumina MiSeq with a v3 150-cycle kit was used to sequence the pooled TRB libraries. Under the source paper's analysis protocol: Analysis of repertoires was carried out in R inside a reproducible Nextflow workflow spanning QC, data transformation and analysis. LymphoSeq2, an R package for exploring AIRR-Seq data, was used to implement the custom analyses. A handful of samples that yielded fewer than 5000 total TRB sequences were excluded, so that around 190 HIV repertoires were analyzed. Among the approximately 190 retained HIV repertoires, fewer than 65 were collected before ART initiation and approximately 130 after ART initiation. Each repertoire was downsampled to 5000 TRB nucleotide sequences, and summary statistics were averaged across 100 downsampling iterations. The analysis kept only TRB sequences whose CDR3 regions were at least seven amino acids long. Diversity was assessed using a clonality score derived from Shannon entropy and using the Gini coefficient. Repertoire networks linked the top 5000 CDR3 amino acid sequences whenever two sequences differed by an edit distance of one. For TRB CDR3 amino acid sequences, GLIPH2 was used to predict antigen specificity groups and MHC restriction. To flag known associations with CMV, EBV, HIV or tissue antigens, CDR3 amino acid sequences were compared against VDJdb and McPAS-TCR. Pre-ART, post-ART and control groups were compared with Wilcoxon signed-rank tests and Holm-Bonferroni correction. The table was pulled from immuneACCESS by TCRdb, which kept in-frame rearrangements only. Such tables lose some clones; where checked, under half of the loss comes from unresolved V genes, and the rest has no known cause. From that table come the V and J calls and clone size; the DNA was used to work out D and trimming. Present in this sample are about 27,000 clones, roughly 80% of which were seen just once. The ten largest account for approximately 10% of the sample.

The CDR3 has 13 amino acids, counting the end cysteine and phenylalanine. CDR3 DNA only is kept here, 39 bases in frame from base 1. Ends trimmed: V by 6 bases, J by 3 bases; bases unmatched to a gene: 6. The germline V gene specifies SQVTM as CDR1 and ANQGSEA as CDR2. The rearrangement joined TRBV29-1 to TRBJ2-7, and TRBD2 matches 9 of the central bases. The specimen comprised unsorted PBMCs, sampled 2.1 years after starting antiretroviral therapy. This TCR derives from a man between 25 and 39 years old with HIV. The bases are TGCAGCGTGGCGGGGGGGACCAGCTACGAGCAGTACTTC. It encodes CSVAGGTSYEQYF.